The 7 T cell receptor beta chains listed next were all sequenced from one sample in a study of T-cell reconstitution after alpha-beta-depleted transplantation in children listed by TCRdb under 2016. According to the study, the label for this sample's treatment or condition signals: allogeneic hematopoietic cell transplantation with graft depleted of TCRalphabeta T cells and CD19 B cells. Library construction relied on PCR. The sequencer was an Illumina HiSeq 2500. To normalize quantification of the TCRbeta repertoire, the TCR libraries were built with molecular barcoding that relied on unique molecular identifiers. TCRdb passed the public sequencing reads through fastp at Q25 and MiXCR, retaining productive beta sequences. Rows with one shared CDR3 protein collapse into an entry with the most common genes and DNA. The sample table holds a few hundred thousand distinct CDR3 sequences, of which roughly a tenth were seen once. The ten largest clones take up roughly 28% of the sample.

The sample here was PBMCs, taken before TCRalphabeta/CD19-depleted stem cell transplant. These receptors all come from a child under two years old with acute myeloid leukemia, due to receive a stem cell transplant.

There are many counts of this clonotype. The J gene is TRBJ2-7, the V gene TRBV27; TRBD1 or TRBD2 may be the D gene (5 bases each). In germline, CDR1 is MNHEY, CDR2 SMNVEV (reference sequence). V was shortened by 3 bases and J by 4 bases, with 13 bases between the two germline ends. The CDR3 sequence is 14 residues long. The DNA of the CDR3 is TGTGCCAGCAGTTTCGGGGACCCCAGGTACGAGCAGTACTTC. This translates into CASSFGDPRYEQYF.

This clonotype was seen at least ten times. The V call is TRBV5-1, the J call TRBJ1-1, with 7 positions matching TRBD1. V trimming: 4 bases; J trimming: 0 bases; junction bases outside the gene matches: 3. The V gene's germline CDR1 is SGHRS and CDR2 YFSETQ. The CDR3 contains 14 residues. The CDR3 spells CASSPDRVNTEAFF. DNA of the CDR3: TGCGCCAGCAGCCCCGACAGGGTGAACACTGAAGCTTTCTTT.

This clonotype has a count of ten or more. The chain carries TRBV24-1 and TRBJ2-5, with D possibly called TRBD1 or TRBD2 (5 bases each). Germline V gene lookup returns CDR1 KGHDR and CDR2 SFDVKD. The CDR3 runs to 16 residues. V shed 3 bases and J shed 5 bases, with 18 bases lying between them. The CDR3, as DNA: TGTGCCACCAGTGATCCACATGGGGGAAATGGGGAGACCCAGTACTTC. As protein: CATSDPHGGNGETQYF.

This chain uses TRBV23-1 with TRBJ2-1; D remains ambiguous. TRBV23-1 has ORF status, its function being uncertain. The CDR3 length is 10 residues. Trimming removed 8 bases from V and 5 bases from J, with 4 bases in between. The CDR3 sequence is CASGHNEQFF. CDR3 sequence (DNA): TGCGCCAGCGGCCACAATGAGCAGTTCTTC.

In its sample, this clonotype was seen a few times. This chain connects TRBV7-9 to TRBJ2-1, with TRBD1 identical over 9 bases. The V gene end was trimmed by 4 bases and the J gene end by 0 bases; junction bases not matched to a gene: 13. Germline CDR1 and CDR2: SEHNR and FQNEAQ (reference sequence). This CDR3 has 19 amino acids. The CDR3 protein is CASSSQAGQGHLSYNEQFF. The CDR3 DNA follows: TGTGCCAGCAGCTCCCAGGCGGGACAGGGTCACCTCTCCTACAATGAGCAGTTCTTC.

There are many counts of this clonotype. The J gene is TRBJ1-3, the V gene TRBV12-3 or TRBV12-4, with D uncertain. The CDR3 loop spans 16 amino acids. V lost 2 bases and J lost 0, with 11 bases in between. CDR3 amino acids: CASSLLDLGSGNTIYF. CDR3 coding DNA: TGTGCCAGCAGTTTATTGGACTTAGGCTCTGGAAACACCATATATTTT.

Comment on this clonotype: Since a much larger clone is just one base distant, this may be a read error. The V call is TRBV7-2, the J call TRBJ2-1; no clear D gene. Germline V gene sequence: CDR1 SGHTA, CDR2 FQGNSA. The CDR3 covers 15 residues. CDR3 residues: CASSQGSLARNEQSF. The CDR3 nucleotides are TGTGCCAGCAGCCAAGGAAGTTTAGCAAGGAATGAGCAGTCCTTC.